This T cell receptor (beta chain) emerged from a study of T-cell memory formation after mild COVID-19. Study context: Most TCR clusters belonged to a single donor.

Germline assignment: CDR1 SGHRS and CDR2 YFSETQ. The germline V and J ends were trimmed by 0 bases and 2 bases, with 15 bases remaining between them. CDR3 length: 16 amino acids. TCRdb ran MiXCR on the 5' RACE reads and lists one entry per CDR3 protein. The data show about 500,000 distinct CDR3 sequences, just over 20% seen once. Overall study results and limits: Balance between CD4 and CD8 was seen in clones contracting day 15 to 85, and a CD4+ lean was seen in later expanders. Among contracting clones, CD4+ were mainly CM/EM and CD8+ enriched in EMRA.

A remark on this clonotype: Its antigen is not known.

V is TRBV5-1 and J is TRBJ2-7; possibly TRBD1 for D (6 bases). This receptor was obtained from an adult woman who had mild COVID-19 (a few samples of this study predate the infection). Cell type and time point are not known. Material: PBMCs or a T cell subset sorted from them (not recorded which). CDR3 protein: CASSLVAGGEAYEQYF. In nucleotides, the CDR3 is TGCGCCAGCAGCTTGGTTGCTGGGGGCGAAGCCTACGAGCAGTACTTC.